Presented here are 8 T cell receptor beta chains from one specimen sequenced in a study of blood T cell repertoires in COVID-19. The repertoire was sequenced with immunoSEQ multiplex PCR; TCRdb's copy has only in-frame clones and lacks some. The data contain under 200,000 clones, over 70% of them seen just once; the ten biggest clones take up about 5.3%. The sequencing input was PBMCs or T cells enriched from blood (not recorded which). These receptors were taken from a woman aged 40 to 55 with acute COVID-19.

The chain employs TRBV11-3 and TRBJ2-3, with 11 bases lining up with TRBD1. With V trimmed by 1 base and J by 2 bases, 2 bases remained unmatched. The CDR3 extends over 16 amino acids. Germline lookup yields CDR1 SGHNT and CDR2 YENEEA. CDR3 nucleotides: TGTGCCAGCAGCTTAGGGGACAGGGGGGCCACAGATACGCAGTATTTT. Protein: CASSLGDRGATDTQYF.

The rearrangement uses TRBV5-1 and TRBJ2-6; D gene uncertain. Trimming removed 4 bases from V and 0 bases from J, with 11 bases in between. Germline V gene lookup returns CDR1 SGHRS and CDR2 YFSETQ. The CDR3 length is 16 residues. The CDR3 loop is CASSPDTFSGANVLTF. CDR3 DNA sequence: TGCGCCAGCAGCCCTGACACCTTCTCTGGGGCCAACGTCCTGACTTTC.

This clone was counted between two and nine times. DNA of the CDR3: TGTGCCAGCAGCTTAGGTCGACAGGGAAATTCACCCCTCCACTTT. This sequence encodes CASSLGRQGNSPLHF. The V gene is TRBV13, the J gene TRBJ1-6; 7 bases map to TRBD1. The CDR3 consists of 15 residues. Germline V gives CDR1 PRHDT, CDR2 FYEKMQ (reference sequence). Unmatched junction bases numbered 3, after V lost 0 bases and J lost 7 bases.

This clone was counted a few times. This sequence joins TRBV7-2 and TRBJ2-1; D remains unclear. The CDR3 is 15 residues long. V lost 1 base, J lost 4 bases, and 11 bases lay in between. Germline-derived CDR1 and CDR2 are SGHTA and FQGNSA. The CDR3 loop reads CASSLDPRSYNEQFF. CDR3 in DNA: TGTGCCAGCAGCTTAGACCCGCGGTCGTACAATGAGCAGTTCTTC.

This clone has only a few counts. This chain uses TRBV9 with TRBJ2-5; TRBD2 matches 9 bases. Germline V lookup: CDR1 SGDLS, CDR2 YYNGEE. CDR3 length: 16 amino acids. V lost 4 bases to trimming and J lost 2 bases; unmatched junction nucleotides: 9. CDR3 protein: CASSPRISGGQETQYF. In nucleotides, the CDR3 is TGTGCCAGCAGCCCTCGGATTAGCGGGGGACAAGAGACCCAGTACTTC.

This sequence joins TRBV9 and TRBJ1-3; D remains ambiguous. V was clipped by 0 bases and J by 0 bases, with 13 bases between them. The CDR3 spans 17 residues. The germline V gene has CDR1 SGDLS and CDR2 YYNGEE. The DNA of the CDR3 is TGTGCCAGCAGCGTAGAAGGAGGCTTCAGCTCTGGAAACACCATATATTTT. Its translation is CASSVEGGFSSGNTIYF.

V usage is TRBV19 and J usage is TRBJ1-1; D call uncertain. V lost 3 bases and J 0 bases, leaving 8 bases between the germline ends. CDR1 LNHDA and CDR2 SQIVND come from the germline V gene (reference sequence). The CDR3 is 14 amino acids. In nucleotides, the CDR3 is TGTGCCAGTAGTATTGGCGGAATGAACACTGAAGCTTTCTTT. Its protein product is CASSIGGMNTEAFF. Variable domain in full (rest from reference TRBV19 and TRBJ1-1): DGGITQSPKYLFRKEGQNVTLSCEQNLNHDAMYWYRQDPGQGLRLIYYSQIVNDFQKGDIAEGYSVSREKKESFPLTVTSAQKNPTAFYLCASSIGGMNTEAFFGQGTRLTVV.

This chain uses TRBV5-4 with TRBJ2-7, with D maybe TRBD2 (6 bases). The length of the CDR3 is 15 residues. Looked up from germline, CDR1 is SGHNT and CDR2 is YYREEE (reference sequence). Deletions cut 0 bases from V and 1 base from J, with 11 bases between. This CDR3 reads CASSLAGRGSYEQYF. DNA of the CDR3: TGTGCCAGCAGCTTGGCTGGACGGGGGTCCTACGAGCAGTACTTC. The complete variable domain, with remaining parts taken from reference TRBV5-4 and TRBJ2-7, reads ETGVTQSPTHLIKTRGQQVTLRCSSQSGHNTVSWYQQALGQGPQFIFQYYREEENGRGNFPPRFSGLQFPNYSSELNVNALELDDSALYLCASSLAGRGSYEQYFGPGTRLTVT.